This T cell receptor (beta chain) is drawn from a study of T cell responses to AZD1222 COVID-19 vaccine. From germline, CDR1 is WNHNN and CDR2 SYGVQD (reference sequence). This CDR3 is 21 amino acids long. V was trimmed by 2 bases and J by 0 bases, leaving 29 bases between them. This clone was seen a few times. The antigen is not known. Broader study findings: A reported finding is that nearly half of spike-specific TCRs target unmutated variant regions. Repertoire sampling occurred only after the peak T cell response.

This table comes from immunoSEQ multiplex PCR, and its TCRdb copy is limited to in-frame clones, with some not included. Of about 140,000 clones listed, approximately 90% are singletons. Sequenced material: peripheral blood, taken on day 0 of AZD1222 vaccination. The chain recombines TRBV10-1 with TRBJ2-7, with D possibly TRBD2 on 5 matching bases. This TCR was sampled from an adult in good health. The CDR3 DNA reads TGCGCCAGCAGTGAGGCATTTGAAGCGGTTGGTGTTAAGGTCTCCTCCTACGAGCAGTACTTC. Its translation: CASSEAFEAVGVKVSSYEQYF.